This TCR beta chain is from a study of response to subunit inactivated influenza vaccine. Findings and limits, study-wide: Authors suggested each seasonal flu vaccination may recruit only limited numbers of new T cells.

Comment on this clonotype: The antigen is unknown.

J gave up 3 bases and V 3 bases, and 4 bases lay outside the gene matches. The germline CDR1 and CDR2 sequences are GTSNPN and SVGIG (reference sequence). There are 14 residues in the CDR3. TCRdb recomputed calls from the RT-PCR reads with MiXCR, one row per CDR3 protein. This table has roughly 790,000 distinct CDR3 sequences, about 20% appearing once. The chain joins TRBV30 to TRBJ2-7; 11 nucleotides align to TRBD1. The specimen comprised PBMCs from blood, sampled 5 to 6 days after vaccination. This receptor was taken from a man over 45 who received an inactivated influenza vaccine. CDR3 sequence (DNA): TGTGCCTGGAGCACCGGGACAGGGGGCTACGAGCAGTACTTC. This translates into CAWSTGTGGYEQYF.